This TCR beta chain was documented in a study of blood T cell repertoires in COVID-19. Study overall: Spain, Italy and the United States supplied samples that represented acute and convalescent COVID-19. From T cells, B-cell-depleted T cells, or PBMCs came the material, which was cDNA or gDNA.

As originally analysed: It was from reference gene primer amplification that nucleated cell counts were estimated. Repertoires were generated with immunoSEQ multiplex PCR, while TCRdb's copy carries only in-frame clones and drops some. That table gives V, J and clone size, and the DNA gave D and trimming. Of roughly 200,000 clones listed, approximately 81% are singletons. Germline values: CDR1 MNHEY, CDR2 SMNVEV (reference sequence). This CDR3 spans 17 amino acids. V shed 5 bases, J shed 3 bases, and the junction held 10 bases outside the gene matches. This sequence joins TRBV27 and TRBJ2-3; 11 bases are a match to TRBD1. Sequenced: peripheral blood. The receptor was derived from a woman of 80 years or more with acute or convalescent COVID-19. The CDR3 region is CASSDGTGDRGTDTQYF. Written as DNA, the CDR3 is TGTGCCAGCAGTGACGGGACTGGGGACAGGGGGACAGATACGCAGTATTTT.